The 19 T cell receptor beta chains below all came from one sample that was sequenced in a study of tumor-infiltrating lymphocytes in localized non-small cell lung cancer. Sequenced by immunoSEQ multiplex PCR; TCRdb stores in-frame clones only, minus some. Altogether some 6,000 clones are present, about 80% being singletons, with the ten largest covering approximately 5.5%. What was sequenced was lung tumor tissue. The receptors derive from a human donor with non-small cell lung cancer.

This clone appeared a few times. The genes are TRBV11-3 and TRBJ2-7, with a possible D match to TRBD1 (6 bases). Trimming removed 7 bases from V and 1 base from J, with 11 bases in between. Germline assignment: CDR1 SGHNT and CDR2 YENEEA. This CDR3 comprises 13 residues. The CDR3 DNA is TGTGCCAGCAAGCCCAGGGGTTCCTACGAGCAGTACTTC. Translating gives CASKPRGSYEQYF.

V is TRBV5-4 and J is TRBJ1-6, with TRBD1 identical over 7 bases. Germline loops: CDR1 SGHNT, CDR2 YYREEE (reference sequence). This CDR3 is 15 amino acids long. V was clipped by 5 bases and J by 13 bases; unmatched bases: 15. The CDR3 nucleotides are TGTGCCAGCAGTAGTGACCCGAGTTCCAGGGGGCCCCTCCACTTT. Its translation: CASSSDPSSRGPLHF. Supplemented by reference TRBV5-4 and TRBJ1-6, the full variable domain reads ETGVTQSPTHLIKTRGQQVTLRCSSQSGHNTVSWYQQALGQGPQFIFQYYREEENGRGNFPPRFSGLQFPNYSSELNVNALELDDSALYLCASSSDPSSRGPLHFGNGTRLTVT.

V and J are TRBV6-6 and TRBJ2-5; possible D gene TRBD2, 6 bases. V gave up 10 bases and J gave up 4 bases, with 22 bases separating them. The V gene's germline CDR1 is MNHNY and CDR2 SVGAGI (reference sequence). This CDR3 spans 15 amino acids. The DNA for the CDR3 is TGTGCCATCGGGCCGGGGACTCCTGGGGGAGAGACCCAGTACTTC. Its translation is CAIGPGTPGGETQYF.

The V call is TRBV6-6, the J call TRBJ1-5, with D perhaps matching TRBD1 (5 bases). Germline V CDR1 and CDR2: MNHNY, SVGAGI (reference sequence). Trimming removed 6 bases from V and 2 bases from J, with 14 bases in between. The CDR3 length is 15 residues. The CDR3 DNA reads TGTGCCAGCAGCCAGTACCGGGGCGGCAATCAGCCCCAGCATTTT. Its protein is CASSQYRGGNQPQHF.

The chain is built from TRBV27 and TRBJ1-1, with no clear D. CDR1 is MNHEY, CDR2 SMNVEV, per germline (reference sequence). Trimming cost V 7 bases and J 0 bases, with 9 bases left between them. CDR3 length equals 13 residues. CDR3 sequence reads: CASNDGVNTEAFF. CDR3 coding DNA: TGTGCCAGCAATGACGGAGTGAACACTGAAGCTTTCTTT.

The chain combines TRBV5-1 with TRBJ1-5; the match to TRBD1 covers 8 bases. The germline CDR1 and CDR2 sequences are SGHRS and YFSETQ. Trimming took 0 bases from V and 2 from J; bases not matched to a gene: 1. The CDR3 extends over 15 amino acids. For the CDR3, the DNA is TGCGCCAGCAGCTTGGAGACAGGGGGCAATCAGCCCCAGCATTTT. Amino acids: CASSLETGGNQPQHF.

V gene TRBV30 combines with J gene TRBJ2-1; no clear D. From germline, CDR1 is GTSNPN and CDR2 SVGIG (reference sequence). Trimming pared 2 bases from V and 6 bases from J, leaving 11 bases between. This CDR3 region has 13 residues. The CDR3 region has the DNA TGTGCCTGGAGTTCAATGGGTTTCAATGAGCAGTTCTTC. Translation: CAWSSMGFNEQFF.

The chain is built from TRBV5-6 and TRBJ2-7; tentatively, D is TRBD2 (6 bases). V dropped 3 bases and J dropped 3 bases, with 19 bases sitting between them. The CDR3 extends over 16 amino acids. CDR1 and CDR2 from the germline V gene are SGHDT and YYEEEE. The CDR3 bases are TGTGCCAGCAGCTGGGCTAGCTCGGGAGACAGCTACGAGCAGTACTTC. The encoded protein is CASSWASSGDSYEQYF.

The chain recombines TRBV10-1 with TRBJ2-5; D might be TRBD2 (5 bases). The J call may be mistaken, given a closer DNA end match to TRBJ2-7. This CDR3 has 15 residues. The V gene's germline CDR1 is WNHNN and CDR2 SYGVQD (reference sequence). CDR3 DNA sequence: TGCGCCAGCAGTGACGGGCGGGCCTTCTCCTACGAGCAGTACTTC. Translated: CASSDGRAFSYEQYF.

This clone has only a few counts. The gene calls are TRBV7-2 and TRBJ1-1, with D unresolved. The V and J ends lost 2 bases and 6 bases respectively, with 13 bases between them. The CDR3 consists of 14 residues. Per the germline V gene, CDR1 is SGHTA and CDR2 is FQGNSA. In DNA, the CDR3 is TGTGCCAGCAGCTTAACCCAGGCGAGGCCTGAAGCTTTCTTT. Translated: CASSLTQARPEAFF. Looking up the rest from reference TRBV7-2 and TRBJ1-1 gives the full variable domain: GAGVSQSPSNKVTEKGKDVELRCDPISGHTALYWYRQSLGQGLEFLIYFQGNSAPDKSGLPSDRFSAERTGGSVSTLTIQRTQQEDSAVYLCASSLTQARPEAFFGQGTRLTVV.

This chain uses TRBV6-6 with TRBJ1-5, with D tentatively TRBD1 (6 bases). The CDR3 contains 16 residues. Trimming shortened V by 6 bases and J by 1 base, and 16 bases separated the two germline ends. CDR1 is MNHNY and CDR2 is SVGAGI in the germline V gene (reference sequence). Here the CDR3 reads CASSDTKQGSNQPQHF. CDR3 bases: TGTGCCAGCAGCGACACCAAACAGGGAAGCAATCAGCCCCAGCATTTT.

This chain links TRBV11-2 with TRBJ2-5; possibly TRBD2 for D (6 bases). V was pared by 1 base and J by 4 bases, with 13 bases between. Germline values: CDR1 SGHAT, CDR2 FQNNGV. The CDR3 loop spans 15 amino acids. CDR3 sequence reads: CASSLAGARGETQYF. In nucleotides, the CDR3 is TGTGCCAGCAGCTTAGCTGGGGCGCGGGGAGAGACCCAGTACTTC.

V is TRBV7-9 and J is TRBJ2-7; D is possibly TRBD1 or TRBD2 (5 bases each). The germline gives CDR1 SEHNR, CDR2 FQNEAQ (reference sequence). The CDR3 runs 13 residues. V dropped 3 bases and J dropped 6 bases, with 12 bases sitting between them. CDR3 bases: TGTGCCAGCAGCTTCGATGGGGCGGGCGAGCAGTACTTC. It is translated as CASSFDGAGEQYF.

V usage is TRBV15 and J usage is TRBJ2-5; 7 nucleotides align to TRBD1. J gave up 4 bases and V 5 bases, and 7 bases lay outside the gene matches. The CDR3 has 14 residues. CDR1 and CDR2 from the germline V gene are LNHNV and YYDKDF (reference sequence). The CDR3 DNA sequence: TGTGCCACCAGCGGTCACAGGGGCGCAGAGACCCAGTACTTC. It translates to CATSGHRGAETQYF.

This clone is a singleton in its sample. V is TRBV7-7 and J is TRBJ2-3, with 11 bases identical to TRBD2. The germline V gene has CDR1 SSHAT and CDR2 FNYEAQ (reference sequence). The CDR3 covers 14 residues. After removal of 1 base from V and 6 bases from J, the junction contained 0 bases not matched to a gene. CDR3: CASSLGLAGDTQYF. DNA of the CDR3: TGTGCCAGCAGCTTAGGACTAGCGGGGGATACGCAGTATTTT. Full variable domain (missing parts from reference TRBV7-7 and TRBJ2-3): GAGVSQSPRYKVTKRGQDVTLRCDPISSHATLYWYQQALGQGPEFLTYFNYEAQPDKSGLPSDRFSAERPEGSISTLTIQRTEQRDSAMYRCASSLGLAGDTQYFGPGTRLTVL.

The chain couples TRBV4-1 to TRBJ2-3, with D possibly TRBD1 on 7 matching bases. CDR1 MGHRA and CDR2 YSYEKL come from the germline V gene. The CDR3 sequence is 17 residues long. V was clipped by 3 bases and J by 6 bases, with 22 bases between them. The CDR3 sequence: CASSHASGTGEVDTQYF. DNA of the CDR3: TGCGCCAGCAGCCACGCCAGTGGAACAGGGGAGGTGGATACGCAGTATTTT.

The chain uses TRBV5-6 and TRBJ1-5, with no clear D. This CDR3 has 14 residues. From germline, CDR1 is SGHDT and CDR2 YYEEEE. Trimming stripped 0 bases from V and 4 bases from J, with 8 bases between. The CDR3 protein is CASSLGTGNQPQHF. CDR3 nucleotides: TGTGCCAGCAGCTTGGGGACGGGGAATCAGCCCCAGCATTTT.

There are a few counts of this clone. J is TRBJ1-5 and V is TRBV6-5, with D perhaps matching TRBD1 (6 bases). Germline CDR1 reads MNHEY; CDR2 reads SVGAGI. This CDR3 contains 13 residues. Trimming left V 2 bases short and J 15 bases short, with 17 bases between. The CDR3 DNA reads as TGTGCCAGCAGTTACGGCTTGGACAGCTCCTGGCATTTT. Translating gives CASSYGLDSSWHF.

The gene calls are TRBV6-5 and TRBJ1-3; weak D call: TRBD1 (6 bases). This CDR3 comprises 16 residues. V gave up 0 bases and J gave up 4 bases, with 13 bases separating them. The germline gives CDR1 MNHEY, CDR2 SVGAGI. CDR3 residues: CASSYSSGAMGNTIYF. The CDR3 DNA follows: TGTGCCAGCAGTTACTCGTCAGGGGCTATGGGAAACACCATATATTTT.